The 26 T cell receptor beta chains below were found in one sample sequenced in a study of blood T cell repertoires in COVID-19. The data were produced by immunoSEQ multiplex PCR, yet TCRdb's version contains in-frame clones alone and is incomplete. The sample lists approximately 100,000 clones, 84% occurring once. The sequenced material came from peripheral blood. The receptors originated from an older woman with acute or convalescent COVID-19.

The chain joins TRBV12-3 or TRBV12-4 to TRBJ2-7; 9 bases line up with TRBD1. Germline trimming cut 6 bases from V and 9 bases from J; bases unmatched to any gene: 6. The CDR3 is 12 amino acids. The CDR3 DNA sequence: TGTGCCAGCAGGACAGGGGGTCTGCGGCAGTACTTC. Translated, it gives CASRTGGLRQYF.

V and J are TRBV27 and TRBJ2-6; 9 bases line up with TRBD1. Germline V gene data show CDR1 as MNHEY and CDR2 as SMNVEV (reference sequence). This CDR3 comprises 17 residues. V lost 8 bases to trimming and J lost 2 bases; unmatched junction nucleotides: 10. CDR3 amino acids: CASCPGQGWAGANVLTF. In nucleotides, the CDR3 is TGTGCCAGCTGTCCGGGACAGGGTTGGGCTGGGGCCAACGTCCTGACTTTC.

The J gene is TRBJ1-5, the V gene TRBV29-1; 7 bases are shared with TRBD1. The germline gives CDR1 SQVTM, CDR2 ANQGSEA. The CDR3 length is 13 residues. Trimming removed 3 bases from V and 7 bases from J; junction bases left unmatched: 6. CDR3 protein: CSVEVDRAQPQHF. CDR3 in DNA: TGCAGCGTTGAGGTAGACAGGGCGCAGCCCCAGCATTTT.

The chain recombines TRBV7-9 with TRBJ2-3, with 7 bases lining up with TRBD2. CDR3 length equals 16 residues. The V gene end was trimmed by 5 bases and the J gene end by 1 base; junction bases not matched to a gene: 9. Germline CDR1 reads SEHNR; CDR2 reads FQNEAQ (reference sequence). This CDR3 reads CASSVYSGRGTDTQYF. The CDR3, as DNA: TGTGCCAGCAGCGTCTATAGCGGGCGTGGCACAGATACGCAGTATTTT.

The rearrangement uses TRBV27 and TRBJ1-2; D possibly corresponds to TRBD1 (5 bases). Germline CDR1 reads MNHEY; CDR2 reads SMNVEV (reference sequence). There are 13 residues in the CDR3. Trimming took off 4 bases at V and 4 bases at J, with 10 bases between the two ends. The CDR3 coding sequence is TGTGCCAGCAGTTCGGCCGGGGGCTATGGCTACACCTTC. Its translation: CASSSAGGYGYTF.

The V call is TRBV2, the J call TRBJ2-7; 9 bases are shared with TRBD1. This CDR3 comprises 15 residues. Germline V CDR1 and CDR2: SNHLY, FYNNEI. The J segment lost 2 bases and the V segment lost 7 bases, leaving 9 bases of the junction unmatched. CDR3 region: CASTKGGQGTYEQYF. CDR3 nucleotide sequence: TGTGCCAGCACCAAGGGAGGACAGGGGACCTACGAGCAGTACTTC.

The CDR3 nucleotides are TGTGCCAGCAGTTTCACTGGGGCCTCTGGGGCCAACGTCCTGACTTTC. Translating gives CASSFTGASGANVLTF. This chain joins TRBV27 and TRBJ2-6; TRBD1 is a possible D gene (5 bases). CDR1 is MNHEY, CDR2 SMNVEV, per germline (reference sequence). The CDR3 loop spans 16 amino acids. Trimming cost V 3 bases and J 0 bases, with 9 bases left between them.

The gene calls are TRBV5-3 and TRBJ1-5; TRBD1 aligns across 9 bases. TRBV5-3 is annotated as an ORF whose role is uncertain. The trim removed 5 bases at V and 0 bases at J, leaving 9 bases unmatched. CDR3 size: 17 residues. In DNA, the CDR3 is TGTGCCAGAAGTTCGGGACAGGGACTTAGTAGCAATCAGCCCCAGCATTTT. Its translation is CARSSGQGLSSNQPQHF.

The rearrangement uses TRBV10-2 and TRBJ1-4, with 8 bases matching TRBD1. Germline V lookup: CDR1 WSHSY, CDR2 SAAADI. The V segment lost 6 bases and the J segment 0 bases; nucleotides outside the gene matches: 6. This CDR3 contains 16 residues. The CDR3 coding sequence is TGCGCCAGCAGCCGGGACAGGCTATCAACTAATGAAAAACTGTTTTTT. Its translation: CASSRDRLSTNEKLFF.

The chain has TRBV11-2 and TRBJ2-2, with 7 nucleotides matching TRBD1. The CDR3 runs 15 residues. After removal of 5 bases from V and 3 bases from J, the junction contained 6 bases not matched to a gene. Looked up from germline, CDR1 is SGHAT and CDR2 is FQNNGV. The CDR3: CASSPRQGYTGELFF. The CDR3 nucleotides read TGTGCCAGCAGCCCCCGACAGGGATACACCGGGGAGCTGTTTTTT.

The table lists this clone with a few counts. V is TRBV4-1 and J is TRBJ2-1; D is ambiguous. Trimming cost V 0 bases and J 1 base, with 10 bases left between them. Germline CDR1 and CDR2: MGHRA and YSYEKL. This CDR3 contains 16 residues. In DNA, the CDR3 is TGCGCCAGCAGCCAAGATATAACTGAGTCCTACAATGAGCAGTTCTTC. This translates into CASSQDITESYNEQFF.

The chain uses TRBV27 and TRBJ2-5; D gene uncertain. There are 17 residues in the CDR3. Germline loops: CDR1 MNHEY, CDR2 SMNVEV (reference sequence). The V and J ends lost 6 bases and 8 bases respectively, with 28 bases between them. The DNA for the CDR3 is TGTGCCAGCAGCCCTGCTTCTGGATTTTCCCTAGAGGTCACCCAGTACTTC. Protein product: CASSPASGFSLEVTQYF.

The DNA of the CDR3 is TGTGCCAGCAGCCCTAGTTGGGACATCTCCTCGCATTCACCCCTCCACTTT. Encoded protein: CASSPSWDISSHSPLHF. The rearrangement uses TRBV3-1 (or the pseudogene TRBV3-2) and TRBJ1-6; D may be TRBD1 (6 bases). The V gene lost 4 bases and the J gene lost 8 bases, with 21 bases spanning the gap. The CDR3 runs to 17 residues. Per the germline V gene, CDR1 is LGHDT and CDR2 is YNNKEL (reference sequence).

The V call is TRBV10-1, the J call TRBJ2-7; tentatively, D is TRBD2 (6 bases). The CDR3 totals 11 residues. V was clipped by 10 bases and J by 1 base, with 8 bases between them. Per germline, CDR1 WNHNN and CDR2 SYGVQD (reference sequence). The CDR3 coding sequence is TGCGCCACGGGGGATTCCTACGAGCAGTACTTC. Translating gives CATGDSYEQYF.

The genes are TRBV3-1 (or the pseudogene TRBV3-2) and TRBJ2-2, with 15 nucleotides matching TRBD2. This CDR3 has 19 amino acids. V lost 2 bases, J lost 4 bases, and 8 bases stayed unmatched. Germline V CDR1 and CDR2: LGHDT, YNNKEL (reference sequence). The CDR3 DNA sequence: TGTGCCAGCAGCCAAATTTGGACTAGCGGGAGGGGGAGCACCGGGGAGCTGTTTTTT. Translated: CASSQIWTSGRGSTGELFF.

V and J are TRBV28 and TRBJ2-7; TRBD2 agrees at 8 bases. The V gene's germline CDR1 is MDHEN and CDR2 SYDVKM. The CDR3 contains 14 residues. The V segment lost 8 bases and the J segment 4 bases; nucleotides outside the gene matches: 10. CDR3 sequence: CASLRAGDDYEQYF. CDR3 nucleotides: TGTGCCAGCCTGCGAGCGGGAGATGATTACGAGCAGTACTTC.

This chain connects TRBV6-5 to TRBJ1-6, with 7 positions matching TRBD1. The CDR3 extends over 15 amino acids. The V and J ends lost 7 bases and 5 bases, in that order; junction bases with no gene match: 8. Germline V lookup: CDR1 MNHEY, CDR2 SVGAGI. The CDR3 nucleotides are TGTGCCAGCAACACCCCGGGACAGAATAATTCACCCCTCCACTTT. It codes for CASNTPGQNNSPLHF.

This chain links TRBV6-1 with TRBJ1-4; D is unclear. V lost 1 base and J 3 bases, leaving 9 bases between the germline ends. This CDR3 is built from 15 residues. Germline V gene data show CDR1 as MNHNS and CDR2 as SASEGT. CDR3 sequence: CASSEVGEPNEKLFF. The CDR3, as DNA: TGTGCCAGCAGTGAAGTAGGAGAGCCTAATGAAAAACTGTTTTTT.

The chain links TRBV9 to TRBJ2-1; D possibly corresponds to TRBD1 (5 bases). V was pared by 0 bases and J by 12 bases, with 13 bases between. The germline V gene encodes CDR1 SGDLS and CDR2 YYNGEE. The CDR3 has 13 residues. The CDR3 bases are TGTGCCAGCAGCGTAGTGACAGACGGTGGGCAGTTCTTC. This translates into CASSVVTDGGQFF.

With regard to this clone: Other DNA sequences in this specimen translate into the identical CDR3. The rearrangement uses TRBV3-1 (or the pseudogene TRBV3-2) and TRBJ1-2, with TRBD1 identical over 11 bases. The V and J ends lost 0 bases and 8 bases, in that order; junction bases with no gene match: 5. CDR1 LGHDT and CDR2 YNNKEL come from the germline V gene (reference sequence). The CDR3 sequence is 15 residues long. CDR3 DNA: TGTGCCAGCAGCCAAGACGGGACAGGGGGTAGAGGCTACACCTTC. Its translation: CASSQDGTGGRGYTF.

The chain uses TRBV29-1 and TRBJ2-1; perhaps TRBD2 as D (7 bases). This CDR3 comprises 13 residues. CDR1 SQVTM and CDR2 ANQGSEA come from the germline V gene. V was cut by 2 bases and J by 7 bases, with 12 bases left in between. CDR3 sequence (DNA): TGCAGCGTTGAACCGGGGGGCAATAATGAGCAGTTCTTC. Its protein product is CSVEPGGNNEQFF.

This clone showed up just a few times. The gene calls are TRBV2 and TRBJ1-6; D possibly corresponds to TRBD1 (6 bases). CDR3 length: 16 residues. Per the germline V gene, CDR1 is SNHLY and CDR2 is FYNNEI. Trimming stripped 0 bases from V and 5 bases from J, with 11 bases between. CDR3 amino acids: CASSEAGGGHNSPLHF. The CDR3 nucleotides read TGTGCCAGCAGTGAAGCTGGGGGGGGCCATAATTCACCCCTCCACTTT.

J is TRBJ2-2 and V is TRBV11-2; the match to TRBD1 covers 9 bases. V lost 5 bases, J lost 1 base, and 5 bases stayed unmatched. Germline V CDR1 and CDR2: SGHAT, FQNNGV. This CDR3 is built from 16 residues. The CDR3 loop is CASSLYRGLNTGELFF. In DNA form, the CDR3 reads TGTGCCAGCAGCCTCTACAGGGGGCTGAACACCGGGGAGCTGTTTTTT.

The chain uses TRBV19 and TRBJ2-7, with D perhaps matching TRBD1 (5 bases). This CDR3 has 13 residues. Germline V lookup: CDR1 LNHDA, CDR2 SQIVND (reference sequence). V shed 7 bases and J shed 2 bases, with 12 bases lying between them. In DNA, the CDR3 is TGTGCCAGTACGGGCAGGGAAGCCTACGAGCAGTACTTC. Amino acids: CASTGREAYEQYF.

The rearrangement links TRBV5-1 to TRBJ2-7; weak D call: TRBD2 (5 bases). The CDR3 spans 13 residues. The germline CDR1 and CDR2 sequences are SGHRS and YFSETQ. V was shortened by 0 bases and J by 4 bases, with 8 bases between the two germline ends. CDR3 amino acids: CASSLGRTYEQYF. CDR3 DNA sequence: TGCGCCAGCAGCTTGGGGAGGACTTACGAGCAGTACTTC.

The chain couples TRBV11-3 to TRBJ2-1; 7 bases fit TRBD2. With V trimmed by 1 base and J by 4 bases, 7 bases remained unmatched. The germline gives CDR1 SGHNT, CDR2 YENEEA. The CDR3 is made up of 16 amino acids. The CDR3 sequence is CASSLGAGAFYNEQFF. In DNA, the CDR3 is TGTGCCAGCAGCTTAGGGGCGGGAGCGTTTTACAATGAGCAGTTCTTC.